A single sample is the source of the 30 T cell receptor beta chains below, sequenced in a study of blood T cell repertoires in COVID-19 (dated by TCRdb to 2018 to 2020). Library construction relied on the immunoSEQ multiplex PCR assay. This is the immuneACCESS table as TCRdb keeps it, with only in-frame sequences that have V and J called. A part of the clones is gone; compared with another copy, unresolved V genes explain less than half, and the rest is unexplained. The sample records approximately 130,000 clones, 77% of which are singletons. The ten largest clones capture 7.9% of the sample. The specimen sequenced was peripheral blood. The source is a human donor in a cohort sampled during active COVID-19.

Written as DNA, the CDR3 is TGTGCCAGCGTCCTGAAAAACCCAGGGGGCGAAAGCTATGGCTACACCTTC. It specifies CASVLKNPGGESYGYTF. The chain employs TRBV5-6 and TRBJ1-2; 8 nucleotides line up with TRBD1. After removal of 7 bases from V and 4 bases from J, the junction contained 18 bases not matched to a gene. The CDR3 totals 17 residues. The germline CDR1 and CDR2 sequences are SGHDT and YYEEEE.

This chain links TRBV5-5 with TRBJ1-1; D possibly corresponds to TRBD1 (6 bases). V was trimmed by 0 bases and J by 4 bases, leaving 13 bases between them. This CDR3 spans 15 amino acids. Per the germline V gene, CDR1 is SGHKS and CDR2 is YYEKEE (reference sequence). The CDR3 DNA sequence: TGTGCCAGCAGCTTGGATTTGGGGGCAGGCACTGAAGCTTTCTTT. Translating gives CASSLDLGAGTEAFF.

This clone was observed once. The J gene is TRBJ1-4, the V gene TRBV18, with TRBD1 identical over 11 bases. Per the germline V gene, CDR1 is KGHSH and CDR2 is LQKENI. This CDR3 spans 15 amino acids. V shed 6 bases, J shed 8 bases, and the junction held 8 bases outside the gene matches. The CDR3 here is CASSPGQGVREKLFF. CDR3 nucleotide sequence: TGTGCCAGCTCGCCGGGACAGGGGGTGCGAGAAAAACTGTTTTTT. Together with reference TRBV18 and TRBJ1-4, the CDR3 gives the full variable domain: NAGVMQNPRHLVRRRGQEARLRCSPMKGHSHVYWYRQLPEEGLKFMVYLQKENIIDESGMPKERFSAEFPKEGPSILRIQQVVRGDSAAYFCASSPGQGVREKLFFGSGTQLSVL.

The chain has TRBV28 and TRBJ2-6; weak D call: TRBD1 (5 bases). The germline gives CDR1 MDHEN, CDR2 SYDVKM. This CDR3 has 18 residues. V was clipped by 5 bases and J by 3 bases, with 20 bases between them. CDR3 loop: CASSPYRAQEHGANVLTF. In DNA form, the CDR3 reads TGTGCCAGCAGTCCCTATAGGGCACAGGAACATGGGGCCAACGTCCTGACTTTC.

This clone has a handful of counts. The rearrangement links TRBV11-2 to TRBJ1-2; the D is unclear. The CDR3 has 14 amino acids. V was pared by 0 bases and J by 8 bases, with 13 bases between. CDR1 and CDR2 (germline): SGHAT, FQNNGV. The CDR3 sequence: CASSLDSSLRGYTF. As DNA, the CDR3 is TGTGCCAGCAGCTTAGATTCCAGCTTGAGGGGCTACACCTTC.

This sequence joins TRBV10-1 and TRBJ1-2; D is perhaps TRBD1 (5 bases). The V gene lost 6 bases and the J gene lost 9 bases, with 14 bases spanning the gap. This CDR3 is 12 amino acids long. Germline V gene lookup returns CDR1 WNHNN and CDR2 SYGVQD (reference sequence). The CDR3 nucleotides are TGCGCCAGCAGGGGGCGTGAGAAAAGCTACACCTTC. Its protein is CASRGREKSYTF.

The rearrangement uses TRBV28 and TRBJ1-1; D is unresolved. CDR3 length equals 12 residues. V was pared by 2 bases and J by 7 bases, with 8 bases between. Germline V gene data show CDR1 as MDHEN and CDR2 as SYDVKM. The CDR3 loop is CASSLPPVEAFF. As DNA, the CDR3 is TGTGCCAGCAGTTTACCCCCAGTTGAAGCTTTCTTT. Looking up the rest from reference TRBV28 and TRBJ1-1 gives the full variable domain: DVKVTQSSRYLVKRTGEKVFLECVQDMDHENMFWYRQDPGLGLRLIYFSYDVKMKEKGDIPEGYSVSREKKERFSLILESASTNQTSMYLCASSLPPVEAFFGQGTRLTVV.

This chain joins TRBV12-3 or TRBV12-4 and TRBJ2-7; D is possibly TRBD1 (5 bases). This CDR3 contains 13 residues. Trimming left V 4 bases short and J 4 bases short, with 11 bases between. CDR3 residues: CASSSRVSYEQYF. In DNA, the CDR3 is TGTGCCAGCAGTTCCAGGGTTTCGTACGAGCAGTACTTC.

V gene TRBV15 combines with J gene TRBJ2-4, with D maybe TRBD2 (5 bases). This CDR3 contains 18 residues. CDR1 is LNHNV and CDR2 is YYDKDF in the germline V gene (reference sequence). The germline V and J ends were trimmed by 3 bases and 0 bases, with 18 bases remaining between them. CDR3 sequence reads: CATSRGEEDLLAKNIQYF. The CDR3 coding sequence is TGTGCCACCAGCAGGGGAGAAGAGGATCTCCTAGCCAAAAACATTCAGTACTTC.

This rearrangement joins TRBV6-1 to TRBJ2-7; D remains unclear. Deletions cut 1 base from V and 0 bases from J, with 7 bases between. The CDR3 loop spans 14 amino acids. Germline CDR1 and CDR2: MNHNS and SASEGT. CDR3 in DNA: TGTGCCAGCAGTGAAGGCTCCAGCTCCTACGAGCAGTACTTC. This translates into CASSEGSSSYEQYF.

The chain couples TRBV5-6 to TRBJ2-7; 8 bases align to TRBD1. There are 15 residues in the CDR3. Unmatched junction bases numbered 7, after V lost 4 bases and J lost 1 base. CDR1 and CDR2 from the germline V gene are SGHDT and YYEEEE. The CDR3 loop reads CASSPSTGASYEQYF. In DNA form, the CDR3 reads TGTGCCAGCAGCCCGTCGACAGGGGCATCCTACGAGCAGTACTTC.

The chain uses TRBV5-4 and TRBJ2-7, with D perhaps matching TRBD2 (6 bases). The CDR3 contains 15 residues. Between the trimmed V and J ends, which lost 0 bases and 2 bases, there was a span of 12 bases. Germline V gene sequence: CDR1 SGHNT, CDR2 YYREEE (reference sequence). For the CDR3, the DNA is TGTGCCAGCAGCTTGGCCCCTAGCGAGGCCTACGAGCAGTACTTC. Translation: CASSLAPSEAYEQYF.

The V gene is TRBV11-3, the J gene TRBJ2-7, with 13 bases aligning to TRBD2. J gave up 3 bases and V 5 bases, and 4 bases lay outside the gene matches. Germline V gene lookup returns CDR1 SGHNT and CDR2 YENEEA. The CDR3 sequence is 15 residues long. In DNA, the CDR3 is TGTGCCAGCAGCGCGAGACTAGCGGGAGGCTACGAGCAGTACTTC. Translated, it gives CASSARLAGGYEQYF.

Note on this clone: Other DNA sequences within the sample encode an identical CDR3. The J gene is TRBJ2-7, the V gene TRBV18; TRBD2 aligns across 12 bases. This CDR3 is 16 amino acids long. Germline CDR1 is KGHSH and CDR2 is LQKENI. J was trimmed by 0 bases and V by 3 bases; bases with no gene match: 3. In DNA form, the CDR3 reads TGTGCCAGCTCACCTACTAGCGGGAGGATCTCCTACGAGCAGTACTTC. Translation gives CASSPTSGRISYEQYF.

The chain uses TRBV13 and TRBJ2-1, with D possibly TRBD2 on 5 matching bases. Germline lookup yields CDR1 PRHDT and CDR2 FYEKMQ (reference sequence). This CDR3 is 14 amino acids long. The V gene lost 2 bases and the J gene lost 4 bases, with 9 bases spanning the gap. The CDR3, as DNA: TGTGCCAGCAGCTTACCAGCGGCTTACAATGAGCAGTTCTTC. It is translated as CASSLPAAYNEQFF. Filled out from reference TRBV13 and TRBJ2-1, the complete variable domain reads AAGVIQSPRHLIKEKRETATLKCYPIPRHDTVYWYQQGPGQDPQFLISFYEKMQSDKGSIPDRFSAQQFSDYHSELNMSSLELGDSALYFCASSLPAAYNEQFFGPGTRLTVL.

This chain joins TRBV6-2 or TRBV6-3 and TRBJ1-5; the D is unclear. V shed 3 bases and J shed 6 bases, with 15 bases lying between them. Germline V CDR1 and CDR2: MNHEY, SVGEGT. The CDR3 sequence is 15 residues long. In DNA, the CDR3 is TGTGCCAGCAGTTATCCCGATGCTGCTACTCAGCCCCAGCATTTT. Its translation: CASSYPDAATQPQHF.

The gene calls are TRBV5-6 and TRBJ2-7; the match to TRBD1 covers 7 bases. The CDR3 consists of 14 residues. Germline CDR1 is SGHDT and CDR2 is YYEEEE. The V segment lost 3 bases and the J segment 7 bases; nucleotides outside the gene matches: 10. The CDR3 DNA follows: TGTGCCAGCAGCTCCCGACAGGGACGGGGAGAGCAGTACTTC. Amino acids: CASSSRQGRGEQYF.

This clone has a handful of counts. The chain employs TRBV27 and TRBJ2-7; 9 nucleotides agree with TRBD2. Germline CDR1 and CDR2: MNHEY and SMNVEV (reference sequence). Trimming took 2 bases from V and 6 from J; bases not matched to a gene: 5. The CDR3 is 14 residues long. The CDR3 is CASSLLAGPGEQYF. The CDR3 region has the DNA TGTGCCAGCAGTTTACTAGCGGGACCTGGCGAGCAGTACTTC.

The genes are TRBV19 and TRBJ2-2; weak D call: TRBD2 (5 bases). CDR3 length equals 14 residues. Germline CDR1 is LNHDA and CDR2 is SQIVND (reference sequence). The germline V and J ends were trimmed by 3 bases and 5 bases, with 10 bases remaining between them. Here the CDR3 DNA reads TGTGCCAGTAGTATTGGCGGGTTAACCGGGGAGCTGTTTTTT. This translates into CASSIGGLTGELFF.

This clone showed up just once. V and J are TRBV11-2 and TRBJ2-2; D not certain. The germline V and J ends were trimmed by 5 bases and 5 bases, with 3 bases remaining between them. The germline gives CDR1 SGHAT, CDR2 FQNNGV. The CDR3 consists of 11 residues. The CDR3 sequence is CASSPTGELFF. The CDR3 coding sequence is TGTGCCAGCAGCCCGACCGGGGAGCTGTTTTTT.

This clone was recorded once. V and J are TRBV28 and TRBJ2-7, with 9 bases fitting TRBD1. Per germline, CDR1 MDHEN and CDR2 SYDVKM. V trimming: 7 bases; J trimming: 2 bases; junction bases outside the gene matches: 9. This CDR3 comprises 15 residues. The CDR3 nucleotides are TGTGCCAGCACCGTAACCGGGACAGGGACCTACGAGCAGTACTTC. Protein product: CASTVTGTGTYEQYF.

This clone was seen only once. This rearrangement joins TRBV2 to TRBJ2-7, with TRBD1 identical over 10 bases. The CDR3 is 13 residues long. Germline CDR1 SNHLY, CDR2 FYNNEI. J gave up 2 bases and V 9 bases, and 4 bases lay outside the gene matches. The CDR3 sequence is CARTGTGAYEQYF. The CDR3 bases are TGTGCCAGAACCGGGACAGGGGCCTACGAGCAGTACTTC.

This chain uses TRBV4-1 with TRBJ1-4; TRBD1 agrees at 8 bases. The V and J ends lost 4 bases and 3 bases, in that order; junction bases with no gene match: 10. Germline V gives CDR1 MGHRA, CDR2 YSYEKL. The length of the CDR3 is 17 residues. CDR3 residues: CASSLTRQGASNEKLFF. The CDR3 DNA is TGCGCCAGCAGCCTAACACGGCAGGGGGCGTCTAATGAAAAACTGTTTTTT.

This clone has a handful of counts. The rearrangement joins TRBV7-9 to TRBJ1-1, with TRBD1 matching 9 bases. Germline-derived CDR1 and CDR2 are SEHNR and FQNEAQ (reference sequence). The CDR3 runs 15 residues. Losses at the gene ends were 3 bases for V and 5 bases for J; bases not matched to a gene: 7. The DNA for the CDR3 is TGTGCCAGCAGCTTCGGTGGACAGGGGTTGACTGAAGCTTTCTTT. Protein: CASSFGGQGLTEAFF.

This clone was seen just once. The gene calls are TRBV30 and TRBJ1-5; D call uncertain. CDR3 length: 13 amino acids. The V end was cut by 5 bases, the J end by 6 bases, with 14 bases between. Germline-derived CDR1 and CDR2 are GTSNPN and SVGIG (reference sequence). CDR3 sequence (DNA): TGTGCCTGGTCGGGGAGGGCGAGTCAGCCCCAGCATTTT. Translation: CAWSGRASQPQHF.

The chain combines TRBV27 with TRBJ1-2, with TRBD1 identical over 12 bases. Trimming cost V 5 bases and J 8 bases; bases outside gene matches: 9. Germline V CDR1 and CDR2: MNHEY, SMNVEV (reference sequence). The CDR3 extends over 15 amino acids. In nucleotides, the CDR3 is TGTGCCAGCAGTGGTCCGGGACAGGGGGCGGGGGGCTACACCTTC. Amino acids: CASSGPGQGAGGYTF.

This clone was observed a single time. The chain is built from TRBV5-4 and TRBJ2-7; 8 bases map to TRBD1. CDR3 size: 14 residues. Losses at the gene ends were 4 bases for V and 5 bases for J; bases not matched to a gene: 8. Germline V gives CDR1 SGHNT, CDR2 YYREEE (reference sequence). CDR3 protein: CASSSAGQVNEQYF. The CDR3 nucleotides are TGTGCCAGCAGCAGCGCGGGACAGGTAAACGAGCAGTACTTC.

In its sample, this clone was seen a few times. The gene calls are TRBV7-9 and TRBJ1-5, with TRBD1 as a possible D gene (5 bases). Trimming removed 5 bases from V and 6 bases from J, with 14 bases in between. Germline CDR1 SEHNR, CDR2 FQNEAQ (reference sequence). This CDR3 has 14 residues. The CDR3 loop is CASSLSTGGQPQHF. CDR3 bases: TGTGCCAGCAGCCTCTCCACGGGGGGTCAGCCCCAGCATTTT.

In its sample, this clone was seen a few times. This chain links TRBV28 with TRBJ2-5; no definite D call. CDR1 and CDR2 (germline): MDHEN, SYDVKM. Deletions cut 3 bases from V and 3 bases from J, with 8 bases between. This CDR3 is 13 amino acids long. CDR3 in amino acids: CASSLGLEETQYF. As DNA, the CDR3 is TGTGCCAGCAGTTTGGGCTTGGAAGAGACCCAGTACTTC. Variable domain in full (rest from reference TRBV28 and TRBJ2-5): DVKVTQSSRYLVKRTGEKVFLECVQDMDHENMFWYRQDPGLGLRLIYFSYDVKMKEKGDIPEGYSVSREKKERFSLILESASTNQTSMYLCASSLGLEETQYFGPGTRLLVL.

V gene TRBV9 combines with J gene TRBJ1-1; no definite D call. Deletions cut 4 bases from V and 0 bases from J, with 16 bases between. This CDR3 is built from 16 residues. Germline CDR1 reads SGDLS; CDR2 reads YYNGEE. CDR3 sequence: CASSPGWANLNTEAFF. CDR3 nucleotides: TGTGCCAGCAGCCCGGGGTGGGCAAACTTGAACACTGAAGCTTTCTTT.